The rows below give T cell receptor beta chains drawn from one sample of a study of beta chain features in type 1 diabetes. TCRdb's table, derived via immunoSEQ multiplex PCR, lists solely in-frame clones and lacks some. The sample lists more than 300,000 clones, about 16% seen once, with approximately 0.02% in the top ten. Sequenced: naive CD4+ T cells from blood. The receptors were gathered from a woman younger than 35 in good health. The CDR3 runs from the conserved cysteine through the conserved F or W. Fields, in order: D gene, J gene, clone size, V gene, CDR3 DNA, CDR3 protein. D genes are given only for firm matches. Clone size appears in some rows only: once, few, many, or a class for an expanded clone.

>NA|TRBJ1-1|NA|TRBV30
TGTGCCTGGAGTCTGTGGAACACTGAAGCTTTCTTT
CAWSLWNTEAFF
>NA|TRBJ1-2|few|TRBV20-1
TGCAGTGCTAGTCGTGAGGATGGCTACACCTTC
CSASREDGYTF
>TRBD1|TRBJ2-7|NA|TRBV28
TGTGCCAGCAGTCCCCCCGCGGGACAGGGGGCCTACGAGCAGTACTTC
CASSPPAGQGAYEQYF
>NA|TRBJ2-3|NA|TRBV2
TGTGCCAGCAGTGAAGAGGCTAGCTCATCCACAGATACGCAGTATTTT
CASSEEASSSTDTQYF
>TRBD1|TRBJ1-1|few|TRBV28
TGTGCCAGCAGTTCCGGGACAGGGCCTGAAGCTTTCTTT
CASSSGTGPEAFF
>NA|TRBJ2-2|few|TRBV30
TGTGCCTGGGTGTTTGGGCCCAAGGCCGGGGAGCTGTTTTTT
CAWVFGPKAGELFF
>TRBD1|TRBJ2-7|few|TRBV30
TGTGCCTGGCGACAGGGGGCAGTGTACGTTGAGTACTTC
CAWRQGAVYVEYF
>TRBD2|TRBJ2-5|NA|TRBV5-4
TGTGCCAGCAGCAGGACTAGCGGGAGGTATGAGACCCAGTACTTC
CASSRTSGRYETQYF
>NA|TRBJ2-4|few|TRBV2
TGTGCCAGCAGTCCACGGGGTAGCGCGGACATTCAGTACTTC
CASSPRGSADIQYF
>TRBD2|TRBJ2-3|few|TRBV2
TGTGCCAGCAGTGAAGATCACTGGGGGAGGGCAAGGCCACCAGATACGCAGTATTTT
CASSEDHWGRARPPDTQYF
>NA|TRBJ1-2|NA|TRBV21-1
TGTGTCTACAGCCAAGTGAGCAGGGTCTATGGCTACACCTTC
CVYSQVSRVYGYTF
>NA|TRBJ2-7|NA|TRBV28
TGTGCCAGTCTAACCCCGAGACGGGAGAAGGTTTACGAGCAGTACTTC
CASLTPRREKVYEQYF
>TRBD1|TRBJ1-1|few|TRBV7-8
TGTGCCAGCAGGCACAGACAGGGGATGAACACTGAAGCTTTCTTT
CASRHRQGMNTEAFF
>NA|TRBJ2-6|NA|TRBV19
TGTGCCAGTAGTGCACCGTACACAGGGGCCAACGTCCTGACTTTC
CASSAPYTGANVLTF
>NA|TRBJ2-4|NA|TRBV28
TGTGCCAGCAAACCCGGGACATCCAAAAACATTCAGTACTTC
CASKPGTSKNIQYF
>NA|TRBJ1-1|NA|TRBV20-1
TGCAGTGCTCCTAGTGCTGAAGCTTTCTTT
CSAPSAEAFF
>NA|TRBJ1-1|NA|TRBV15
TGTGCCACCAGCAGAGATCTGGCAGGGATTACTGAAGCTTTCTTT
CATSRDLAGITEAFF
>NA|TRBJ1-2|NA|TRBV5-1
TGCGCCAGCAGCTTCCGGACACCACCCGATGGCTACACCTTC
CASSFRTPPDGYTF
>TRBD2|TRBJ2-5|NA|TRBV30
TGTGCCTGGACTCAAGGACTAGCGGGGGTGGCCCAGTACTTC
CAWTQGLAGVAQYF
>NA|TRBJ1-1|NA|TRBV30
TGTGCCTGGAGTGTAGGAGGGACTGAAGCTTTCTTT
CAWSVGGTEAFF